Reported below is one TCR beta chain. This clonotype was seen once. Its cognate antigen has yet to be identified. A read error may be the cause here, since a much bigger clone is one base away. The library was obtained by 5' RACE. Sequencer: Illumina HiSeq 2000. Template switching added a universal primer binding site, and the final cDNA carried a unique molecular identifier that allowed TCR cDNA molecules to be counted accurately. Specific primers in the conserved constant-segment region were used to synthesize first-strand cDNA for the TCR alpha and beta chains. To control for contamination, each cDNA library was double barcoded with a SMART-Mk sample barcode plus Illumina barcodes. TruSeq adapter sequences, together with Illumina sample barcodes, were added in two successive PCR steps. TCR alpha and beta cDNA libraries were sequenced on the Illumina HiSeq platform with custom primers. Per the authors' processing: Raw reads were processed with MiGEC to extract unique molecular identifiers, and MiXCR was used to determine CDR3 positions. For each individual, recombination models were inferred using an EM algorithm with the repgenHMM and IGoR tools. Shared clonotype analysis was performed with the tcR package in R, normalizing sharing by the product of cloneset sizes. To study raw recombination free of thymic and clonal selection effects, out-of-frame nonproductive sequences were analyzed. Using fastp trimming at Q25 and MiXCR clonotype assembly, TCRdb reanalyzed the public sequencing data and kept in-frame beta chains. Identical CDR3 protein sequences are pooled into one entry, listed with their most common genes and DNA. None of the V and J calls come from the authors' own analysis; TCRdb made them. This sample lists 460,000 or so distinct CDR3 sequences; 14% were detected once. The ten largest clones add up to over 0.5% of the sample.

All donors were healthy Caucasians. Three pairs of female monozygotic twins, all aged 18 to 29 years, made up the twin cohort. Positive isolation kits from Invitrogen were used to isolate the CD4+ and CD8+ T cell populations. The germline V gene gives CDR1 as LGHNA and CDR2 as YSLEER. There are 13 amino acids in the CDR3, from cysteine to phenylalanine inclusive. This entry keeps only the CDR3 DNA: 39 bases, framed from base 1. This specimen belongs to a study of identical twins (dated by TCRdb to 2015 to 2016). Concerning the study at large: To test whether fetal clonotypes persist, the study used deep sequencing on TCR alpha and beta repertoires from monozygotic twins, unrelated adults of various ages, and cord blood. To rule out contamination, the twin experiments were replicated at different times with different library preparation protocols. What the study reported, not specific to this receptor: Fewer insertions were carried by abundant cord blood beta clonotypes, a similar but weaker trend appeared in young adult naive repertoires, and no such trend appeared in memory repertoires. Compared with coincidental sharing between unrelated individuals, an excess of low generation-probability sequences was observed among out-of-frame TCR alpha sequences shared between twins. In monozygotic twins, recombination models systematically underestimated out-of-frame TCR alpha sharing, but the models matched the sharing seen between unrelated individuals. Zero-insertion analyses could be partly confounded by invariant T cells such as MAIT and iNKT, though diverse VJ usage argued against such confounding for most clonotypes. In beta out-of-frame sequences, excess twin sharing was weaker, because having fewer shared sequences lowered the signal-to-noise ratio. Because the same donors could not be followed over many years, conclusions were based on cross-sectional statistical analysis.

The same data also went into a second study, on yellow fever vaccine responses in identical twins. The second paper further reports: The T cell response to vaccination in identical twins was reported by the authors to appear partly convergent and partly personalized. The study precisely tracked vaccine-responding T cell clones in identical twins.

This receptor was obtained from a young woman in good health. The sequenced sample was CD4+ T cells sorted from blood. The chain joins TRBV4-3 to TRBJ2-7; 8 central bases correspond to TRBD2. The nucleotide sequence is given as TGCACCAGCAGCCTAACCGGGACTAGTGAGCAGTACTTC. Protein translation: CTSSLTGTSEQYF.